The sequence of this T cell receptor (beta chain) was determined in a study of response to subunit inactivated influenza vaccine. This clonotype was found a few times. V gave up 2 bases and J gave up 5 bases; unmatched junction bases: 6. This CDR3 contains 14 residues. Germline CDR1 MNHEY, CDR2 SVGEGT. TCRdb re-derived calls from the RT-PCR reads in MiXCR, one entry per CDR3 protein. In the table there are about 830,000 distinct CDR3 sequences, roughly 20% of which are singletons. This TCR came from a middle-aged man who received an inactivated influenza vaccine. This chain uses TRBV6-2 or TRBV6-3 with TRBJ2-7, with TRBD2 matching 7 bases. The sample was PBMCs from blood, taken 4 to 6 days after vaccination. The CDR3 spells CASSYLGGTHEQYF. The CDR3 region has the DNA TGTGCCAGCAGTTACCTGGGGGGGACCCACGAGCAGTACTTC.